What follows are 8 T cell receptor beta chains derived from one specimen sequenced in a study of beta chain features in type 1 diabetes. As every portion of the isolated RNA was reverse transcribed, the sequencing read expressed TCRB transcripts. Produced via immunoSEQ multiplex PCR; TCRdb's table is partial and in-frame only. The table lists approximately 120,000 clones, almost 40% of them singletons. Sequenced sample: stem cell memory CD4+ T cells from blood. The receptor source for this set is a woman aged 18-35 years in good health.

CDR3 nucleotide sequence: TGTGCCTGGAGTGTACCGAGGGGGAGCGGGAGGGGGAGTGAGCAGTTCTTC. It codes for CAWSVPRGSGRGSEQFF. V usage is TRBV30 and J usage is TRBJ2-1; the match to TRBD2 covers 10 bases. The junction had 14 bases not matched to a gene; V was cut back by 0 bases and J by 9 bases. The CDR3 consists of 17 residues. Per the germline V gene, CDR1 is GTSNPN and CDR2 is SVGIG (reference sequence).

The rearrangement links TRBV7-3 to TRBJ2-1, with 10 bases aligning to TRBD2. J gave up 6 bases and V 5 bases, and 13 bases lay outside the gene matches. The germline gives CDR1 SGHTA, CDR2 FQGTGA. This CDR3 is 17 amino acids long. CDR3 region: CASSPTPSGRVGNEQFF. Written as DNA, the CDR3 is TGTGCCAGCAGCCCCACCCCCAGCGGGAGGGTGGGCAATGAGCAGTTCTTC.

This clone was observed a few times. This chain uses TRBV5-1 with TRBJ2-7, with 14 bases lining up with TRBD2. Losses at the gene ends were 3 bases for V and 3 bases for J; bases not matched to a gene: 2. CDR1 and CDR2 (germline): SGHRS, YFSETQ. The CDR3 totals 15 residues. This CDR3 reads CASSSGLAGDYEQYF. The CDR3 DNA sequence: TGCGCCAGCAGCTCGGGACTAGCGGGAGACTACGAGCAGTACTTC.

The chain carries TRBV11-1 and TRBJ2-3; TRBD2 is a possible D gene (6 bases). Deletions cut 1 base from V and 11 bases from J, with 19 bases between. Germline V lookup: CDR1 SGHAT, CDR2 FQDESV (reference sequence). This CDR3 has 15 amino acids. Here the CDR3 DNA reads TGTGCCAGCAGCTTAGAAGGCTTCGGGAGTTCGGGGCAGTATTTT. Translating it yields CASSLEGFGSSGQYF. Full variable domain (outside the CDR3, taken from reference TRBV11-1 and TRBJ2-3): EAEVAQSPRYKITEKSQAVAFWCDPISGHATLYWYRQILGQGPELLVQFQDESVVDDSQLPKDRFSAERLKGVDSTLKIQPAELGDSAMYLCASSLEGFGSSGQYFGPGTRLTVL.

The CDR3 DNA reads as TGTGCCAGCAGTTTACATCGGGGGTTCGGGGAGCTGTTTTTT. Amino acid sequence: CASSLHRGFGELFF. The rearrangement links TRBV28 to TRBJ2-2; tentative D call: TRBD2 (6 bases). The CDR3 totals 14 residues. V dropped 2 bases and J dropped 7 bases, with 11 bases sitting between them. Germline V gene data show CDR1 as MDHEN and CDR2 as SYDVKM.

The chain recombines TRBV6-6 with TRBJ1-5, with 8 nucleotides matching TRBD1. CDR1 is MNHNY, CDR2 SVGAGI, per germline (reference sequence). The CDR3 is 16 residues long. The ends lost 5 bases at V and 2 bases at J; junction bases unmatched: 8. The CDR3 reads CASSITGGGGNQPQHF. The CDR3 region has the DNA TGTGCCAGCAGTATTACAGGGGGAGGAGGCAATCAGCCCCAGCATTTT.

CDR3 coding DNA: TGTGCCAGCAGTCAAACAGGGGGCGGATCAGCTTTCTTT. Translating gives CASSQTGGGSAFF. The gene calls are TRBV6-6 and TRBJ1-1; TRBD1 agrees at 9 bases. J was trimmed by 10 bases and V by 5 bases; bases with no gene match: 8. Germline-derived CDR1 and CDR2 are MNHNY and SVGAGI (reference sequence). The CDR3 sequence is 13 residues long.

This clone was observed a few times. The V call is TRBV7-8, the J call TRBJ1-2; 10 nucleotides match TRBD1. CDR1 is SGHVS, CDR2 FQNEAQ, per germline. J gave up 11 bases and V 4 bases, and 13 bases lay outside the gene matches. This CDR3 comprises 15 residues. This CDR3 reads CASSWRSGTGVGYTF. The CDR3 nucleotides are TGTGCCAGCAGCTGGAGATCCGGGACAGGGGTGGGGTACACCTTC. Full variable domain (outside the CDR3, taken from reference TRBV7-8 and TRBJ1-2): GAGVSQSPRYKVAKRGQDVALRCDPISGHVSLFWYQQALGQGPEFLTYFQNEAQLDKSGLPSDRFFAERPEGSVSTLKIQRTQQEDSAVYLCASSWRSGTGVGYTFGSGTRLTVV.